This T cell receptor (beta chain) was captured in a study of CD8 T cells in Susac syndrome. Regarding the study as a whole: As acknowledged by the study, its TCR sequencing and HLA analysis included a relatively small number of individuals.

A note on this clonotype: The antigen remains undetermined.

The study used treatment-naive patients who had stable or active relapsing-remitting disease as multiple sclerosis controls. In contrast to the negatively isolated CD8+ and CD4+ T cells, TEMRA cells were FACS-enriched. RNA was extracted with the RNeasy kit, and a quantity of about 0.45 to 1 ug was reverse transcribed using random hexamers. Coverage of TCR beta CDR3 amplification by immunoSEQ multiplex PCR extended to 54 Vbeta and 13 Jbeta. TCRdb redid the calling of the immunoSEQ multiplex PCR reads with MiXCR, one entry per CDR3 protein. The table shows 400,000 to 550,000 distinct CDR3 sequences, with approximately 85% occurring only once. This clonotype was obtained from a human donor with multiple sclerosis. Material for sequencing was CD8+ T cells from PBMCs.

DNA of the CDR3: TGCAGTGCTAGAGATGTTTTCAGGGTTGGCGAGACCCAGTACTTC. It encodes CSARDVFRVGETQYF. The V call is TRBV20-1, the J call TRBJ2-5; D perhaps matches TRBD1 (5 bases). The CDR3 runs 15 residues. Germline V gives CDR1 DFQATT, CDR2 SNEGSKA (reference sequence). V was cut by 0 bases and J by 5 bases, with 16 bases left in between.